The 28 T cell receptor beta chains reported below all come from one sample, sequenced in a study of blood T cell repertoires in COVID-19. Repertoires were generated with immunoSEQ multiplex PCR, while TCRdb's copy carries only in-frame clones and drops some. The table has more than 150,000 clones, around 79% seen once. Sequenced input: PBMCs or T cells enriched from blood (not recorded which). The receptor set was obtained from a man in his fifties who had recovered from COVID-19.

The genes are TRBV28 and TRBJ2-2; 12 positions agree with TRBD2. Germline CDR1 is MDHEN and CDR2 is SYDVKM. CDR3 length equals 21 residues. Germline trimming cut 4 bases from V and 0 bases from J; bases unmatched to any gene: 15. The DNA for the CDR3 is TGTGCCAGCAGTTATTCCGGGACAGGGAGACTAGCGGGGGCGAACACCGGGGAGCTGTTTTTT. Its protein product is CASSYSGTGRLAGANTGELFF.

The V gene is TRBV27, the J gene TRBJ2-5, with 7 positions matching TRBD1. The germline V gene encodes CDR1 MNHEY and CDR2 SMNVEV (reference sequence). Unmatched junction bases numbered 7, after V lost 5 bases and J lost 1 base. The CDR3 is 15 residues long. CDR3 nucleotide sequence: TGTGCCAGCAGTACCCGGGACAGCAGCCAAGAGACCCAGTACTTC. It specifies CASSTRDSSQETQYF.

The chain has TRBV5-5 and TRBJ2-2; TRBD1 is a possible D gene (6 bases). The V gene's germline CDR1 is SGHKS and CDR2 YYEKEE (reference sequence). V gave up 0 bases and J gave up 7 bases, with 10 bases separating them. The CDR3 is 14 amino acids. CDR3 DNA: TGTGCCAGCAGCTTGGTACAGGGCGGCGGGGAGCTGTTTTTT. This codes for CASSLVQGGGELFF.

The V gene is TRBV2, the J gene TRBJ1-5; D perhaps matches TRBD1 (5 bases). Between the trimmed V and J ends, which lost 6 bases and 2 bases, there was a span of 17 bases. The germline gives CDR1 SNHLY, CDR2 FYNNEI. The length of the CDR3 is 16 residues. The CDR3 here is CASRVPQEWGNQPQHF. CDR3 nucleotides: TGTGCCAGCAGGGTCCCACAGGAATGGGGCAATCAGCCCCAGCATTTT.

This clone was detected once. This rearrangement joins TRBV6-5 to TRBJ1-1; TRBD1 agrees at 7 bases. The trim removed 6 bases at V and 6 bases at J, leaving 7 bases unmatched. CDR1 and CDR2 (germline): MNHEY, SVGAGI. The CDR3 runs to 13 residues. The chain's CDR3 is CASRPGQESEAFF. The CDR3 DNA follows: TGTGCCAGCAGGCCCGGACAGGAGTCTGAAGCTTTCTTT.

This chain uses TRBV7-8 with TRBJ1-5, with TRBD1 identical over 10 bases. The CDR3 consists of 15 residues. In germline, CDR1 is SGHVS, CDR2 FQNEAQ. V shed 5 bases and J 2 bases; nucleotides not matched to a gene: 3. CDR3 sequence: CASSVGTGGNQPQHF. As DNA, the CDR3 is TGTGCCAGCAGCGTTGGGACAGGGGGCAATCAGCCCCAGCATTTT. Together with reference TRBV7-8 and TRBJ1-5, the CDR3 gives the full variable domain: GAGVSQSPRYKVAKRGQDVALRCDPISGHVSLFWYQQALGQGPEFLTYFQNEAQLDKSGLPSDRFFAERPEGSVSTLKIQRTQQEDSAVYLCASSVGTGGNQPQHFGDGTRLSIL.

V usage is TRBV27 and J usage is TRBJ2-7, with D maybe TRBD1 (5 bases). Germline V gene lookup returns CDR1 MNHEY and CDR2 SMNVEV (reference sequence). This CDR3 contains 15 residues. With 2 bases removed from V and 4 bases from J, the gap between germline ends came to 15 bases. CDR3 in DNA: TGTGCCAGCAGTTTAAAGGGGTGGGCCTCTTACGAGCAGTACTTC. It is translated as CASSLKGWASYEQYF.

The gene calls are TRBV11-1 and TRBJ2-5; 8 bases are shared with TRBD2. The CDR3 consists of 15 residues. CDR1 SGHAT and CDR2 FQDESV come from the germline V gene (reference sequence). V shed 1 base and J 1 base; nucleotides not matched to a gene: 2. This CDR3 reads CASSLELAVQETQYF. The CDR3 bases are TGTGCCAGCAGCTTAGAACTAGCGGTCCAAGAGACCCAGTACTTC.

In this sample, this clone turned up once. Other nucleotide sequences in the sample specify the same CDR3. The V call is TRBV19, the J call TRBJ1-1; 8 bases fit TRBD1. With 5 bases clipped from V and 2 bases from J, the junction kept 7 bases outside the gene matches. CDR1 and CDR2 (germline): LNHDA, SQIVND (reference sequence). This CDR3 region has 15 residues. CDR3 sequence: CASSVDRGSNTEAFF. The CDR3 DNA reads as TGTGCCAGTAGTGTCGACAGGGGATCTAACACTGAAGCTTTCTTT.

The chain recombines TRBV27 with TRBJ2-1; TRBD2 agrees at 10 bases. V lost 6 bases to trimming and J lost 8 bases; unmatched junction nucleotides: 16. Germline V gene data show CDR1 as MNHEY and CDR2 as SMNVEV (reference sequence). The CDR3 extends over 17 amino acids. CDR3 sequence: CASSDLVSGRAADEQFF. The CDR3 DNA reads as TGTGCCAGCAGCGATTTAGTCAGCGGGAGGGCCGCAGATGAGCAGTTCTTC.

This chain connects TRBV20-1 to TRBJ2-1; 7 bases are shared with TRBD2. Trimming cost V 3 bases and J 8 bases; bases outside gene matches: 19. Germline V gene lookup returns CDR1 DFQATT and CDR2 SNEGSKA (reference sequence). The CDR3 sequence is 17 residues long. The CDR3 region has the DNA TGCAGTGCTAGTTGGGTAGCTAGTGGGGGGGACGGGGATGAGCAGTTCTTC. Protein product: CSASWVASGGDGDEQFF.

This chain uses TRBV10-1 with TRBJ2-4; maybe TRBD1 (5 bases). The V end lost 2 bases, the J end lost 7 bases, and 9 bases lay between the germline ends. Germline CDR1 WNHNN, CDR2 SYGVQD (reference sequence). CDR3 length: 13 residues. CDR3 DNA sequence: TGCGCCAGCAGTGAGCAGGGTCGGAACATTCAGTACTTC. Translated, it gives CASSEQGRNIQYF.

V usage is TRBV6-5 and J usage is TRBJ1-1; 9 bases align to TRBD1. CDR3 length: 15 residues. Germline values: CDR1 MNHEY, CDR2 SVGAGI. V lost 5 bases and J lost 2; bases outside the gene matches: 6. CDR3 sequence: CASSRRQGVNTEAFF. The CDR3, as DNA: TGTGCCAGCAGTCGCCGACAGGGGGTTAACACTGAAGCTTTCTTT.

This chain connects TRBV29-1 to TRBJ1-3; TRBD1 matches 11 bases. The germline V gene encodes CDR1 SQVTM and CDR2 ANQGSEA. CDR3 size: 17 residues. V was clipped by 3 bases and J by 2 bases; unmatched bases: 9. For the CDR3, the DNA is TGCAGCGTTGATTTGTCAGGGACAGGGGGACCTGGAAACACCATATATTTT. Encoded protein: CSVDLSGTGGPGNTIYF.

This clone has a handful of counts. The chain uses TRBV5-1 and TRBJ1-2; D is perhaps TRBD1 (6 bases). CDR3 size: 18 residues. Germline-derived CDR1 and CDR2 are SGHRS and YFSETQ. V was shortened by 2 bases and J by 0 bases, with 20 bases between the two germline ends. Written as DNA, the CDR3 is TGCGCCAGCAGCTTTTTCACAGGGTTTACTCCAGCTAACTATGGCTACACCTTC. It is translated as CASSFFTGFTPANYGYTF.

This sequence joins TRBV6-5 and TRBJ2-3; tentatively, D is TRBD2 (7 bases). The CDR3 is 14 amino acids. CDR1 and CDR2 (germline): MNHEY, SVGAGI. Trimming left V 2 bases short and J 10 bases short, with 16 bases between. The CDR3 nucleotides read TGTGCCAGCAGTTACCGGGGGGCCCCACACCCGCAGTATTTT. Encoded protein: CASSYRGAPHPQYF.

The chain recombines TRBV12-3 or TRBV12-4 with TRBJ2-7; 9 bases agree with TRBD1. The trim removed 7 bases at V and 6 bases at J, leaving 7 bases unmatched. The CDR3 spans 13 residues. CDR3: CASTSGTGSEQYF. The CDR3 region has the DNA TGTGCCAGCACTTCCGGGACAGGGAGCGAGCAGTACTTC.

The rearrangement joins TRBV7-8 to TRBJ2-7; 7 bases fit TRBD2. Germline V gives CDR1 SGHVS, CDR2 FQNEAQ. The V gene end was trimmed by 5 bases and the J gene end by 6 bases; junction bases not matched to a gene: 16. The CDR3 runs to 16 residues. The CDR3 sequence: CASSPLTRGRRGEQYF. For the CDR3, the DNA is TGTGCCAGCAGCCCTCTAACGCGCGGGAGACGGGGCGAGCAGTACTTC.

The V and J genes are TRBV27 and TRBJ1-1; no firm D call. The ends were cut back, 6 bases at V and 1 base at J, with 9 bases in the middle. This CDR3 has 13 residues. CDR1 and CDR2 (germline): MNHEY, SMNVEV (reference sequence). This chain's CDR3 is CASRPVANTEAFF. As DNA, the CDR3 is TGTGCCAGCAGACCAGTAGCGAACACTGAAGCTTTCTTT.

The rearrangement uses TRBV7-9 and TRBJ1-4, with 7 bases identical to TRBD1. With V trimmed by 4 bases and J by 8 bases, 4 bases remained unmatched. CDR3 length: 13 amino acids. Germline-derived CDR1 and CDR2 are SEHNR and FQNEAQ (reference sequence). The DNA for the CDR3 is TGTGCCAGCAGCTGGGACAGTAACGAAAAACTGTTTTTT. Protein: CASSWDSNEKLFF.

V is TRBV11-2 and J is TRBJ2-7; D gene ambiguous. CDR1 is SGHAT, CDR2 FQNNGV, per germline. This CDR3 contains 15 residues. Trimming took 2 bases from V and 1 from J, leaving 12 bases between them. The CDR3 coding sequence is TGTGCCAGCAGCTTATTCATCACAAGATCCTACGAGCAGTACTTC. It encodes CASSLFITRSYEQYF. Full variable domain (remainder filled in from reference TRBV11-2 and TRBJ2-7): EAGVAQSPRYKIIEKRQSVAFWCNPISGHATLYWYQQILGQGPKLLIQFQNNGVVDDSQLPKDRFSAERLKGVDSTLKIQPAKLEDSAVYLCASSLFITRSYEQYFGPGTRLTVT.

J is TRBJ1-3 and V is TRBV6-5, with D possibly being TRBD1 (6 bases). The CDR3 is 14 amino acids. Germline CDR1 MNHEY, CDR2 SVGAGI. V lost 6 bases, J lost 0 bases, and 9 bases lay in between. The DNA of the CDR3 is TGTGCCAGCAGCGGGACACCCTCTGGAAACACCATATATTTT. Translating it yields CASSGTPSGNTIYF.

The rearrangement links TRBV11-2 to TRBJ2-2; no clear D. The V end lost 0 bases, the J end lost 4 bases, and 6 bases lay between the germline ends. CDR1 is SGHAT, CDR2 FQNNGV, per germline. The CDR3 has 14 amino acids. Here the CDR3 DNA reads TGTGCCAGCAGCTTAGATCCCTCCACCGGGGAGCTGTTTTTT. Translated: CASSLDPSTGELFF. The variable domain in full, completed from reference TRBV11-2 and TRBJ2-2, reads EAGVAQSPRYKIIEKRQSVAFWCNPISGHATLYWYQQILGQGPKLLIQFQNNGVVDDSQLPKDRFSAERLKGVDSTLKIQPAKLEDSAVYLCASSLDPSTGELFFGEGSRLTVL.

CDR3: CASSPPRGSGTEAFF. The CDR3 DNA reads as TGTGCCAGCAGCCCACCTAGGGGATCAGGGACTGAAGCTTTCTTT. This chain uses TRBV5-4 with TRBJ1-1; possible D gene TRBD1, 5 bases. CDR3 length: 15 residues. From germline, CDR1 is SGHNT and CDR2 YYREEE (reference sequence). Trimming left V 4 bases short and J 5 bases short, with 18 bases between.

The V call is TRBV2, the J call TRBJ2-3, with 9 bases identical to TRBD2. J gave up 2 bases and V 6 bases, and 9 bases lay outside the gene matches. This CDR3 comprises 16 residues. Germline CDR1 is SNHLY and CDR2 is FYNNEI. The CDR3 DNA is TGTGCCAGCAGGAGGACGACTAGCGGAAACACAGATACGCAGTATTTT. Residues: CASRRTTSGNTDTQYF.

This chain uses TRBV7-2 with TRBJ2-6; 7 bases map to TRBD1. There are 15 residues in the CDR3. Germline V gives CDR1 SGHTA, CDR2 FQGNSA. Trimming cost V 5 bases and J 2 bases; bases outside gene matches: 3. The CDR3 is CASSAQGPGANVLTF. CDR3 bases: TGTGCCAGCAGCGCACAGGGGCCTGGGGCCAACGTCCTGACTTTC.

The chain joins TRBV5-5 to TRBJ1-5; the match to TRBD1 covers 8 bases. The V gene end was trimmed by 4 bases and the J gene end by 2 bases; junction bases not matched to a gene: 14. The CDR3 has 18 amino acids. Per germline, CDR1 SGHKS and CDR2 YYEKEE (reference sequence). The CDR3 reads CASSLIPGQAMGNQPQHF. Written as DNA, the CDR3 is TGTGCCAGCAGCCTAATTCCGGGACAGGCTATGGGCAATCAGCCCCAGCATTTT.

This chain connects TRBV6-4 to TRBJ1-1; D is undetermined. This CDR3 has 14 amino acids. Trimming shortened V by 4 bases and J by 1 base, and 10 bases separated the two germline ends. Per the germline V gene, CDR1 is MRHNA and CDR2 is SNTAGT. CDR3 in DNA: TGTGCCAGCAGTGCTTCGGCGGCGAACACTGAAGCTTTCTTT. As protein: CASSASAANTEAFF.